This TCR beta chain was sequenced in a study of blood T cell repertoires in COVID-19. Participants came from roughly 23 US areas, aged roughly 18 to 89 years. This clone occurred a few times. The method was immunoSEQ multiplex PCR; TCRdb's version includes in-frame clones alone and lacks a portion of them. The data hold about 250,000 clones, with approximately 88% observed a single time. Sequencing was performed on PBMCs or T cells enriched from blood (not recorded which). This TCR was recovered from a woman aged 30 to 39 with acute COVID-19.

The CDR3 DNA reads as TGCGCCAGCAGCCCAGGGGTCCTCTTAGGTGGCTACACCTTC. Encoded protein: CASSPGVLLGGYTF. The rearrangement uses TRBV10-2 and TRBJ1-2; tentative D call: TRBD1 (6 bases). Germline CDR1 and CDR2: WSHSY and SAAADI. Trimming took 6 bases from V and 7 from J, leaving 18 bases between them. The CDR3 runs 14 residues.